This T cell receptor beta chain was obtained from a study of blood T cell repertoires in COVID-19. The sample holds one count of this clone. Authors' data handling: Reference gene primer amplification in the assay estimated nucleated cell counts. Clones were sequenced by immunoSEQ multiplex PCR, and TCRdb holds only the in-frame ones, with some missing. V and J calls and clone size are copied from that table; D and trimming were computed from the DNA. Found here are approximately 330,000 clones, approximately 86% of them singletons; the top ten hold approximately 4.4%. V lost 5 bases to trimming and J lost 3 bases; unmatched junction nucleotides: 7. The CDR3 covers 15 residues. Germline-derived CDR1 and CDR2 are SGHTA and FQGNSA.

J is TRBJ2-7 and V is TRBV7-2, with 10 bases matching TRBD2. The sample comprised PBMCs or T cells enriched from blood (not recorded which). This receptor was identified in a woman between 35 and 50 years old with acute COVID-19. The CDR3 DNA sequence: TGTGCCAGCAGCCCGAGACTAGCGGGCCACTACGAGCAGTACTTC. Translated: CASSPRLAGHYEQYF.